The T cell receptor beta chain under discussion was sequenced for a study of blood T cell repertoires in COVID-19. About the research overall: COVID-19 samples, acute and convalescent, were from the United States, Italy and Spain. T cells, B-cell-depleted T cells, or PBMCs supplied cDNA or gDNA.

This CDR3 contains 18 residues. Trimming took 10 bases from V and 2 from J; bases not matched to a gene: 15. Looked up from germline, CDR1 is LNHDA and CDR2 is SQIVND (reference sequence). Per the study methods: Amplification of reference gene primers was used by the study to estimate nucleated cell counts. Produced via immunoSEQ multiplex PCR; TCRdb's table is partial and in-frame only. That table gives V, J and clone size, and the DNA gave D and trimming. The sample lists 40,000 to 55,000 clones; about 83% were seen once. Sequenced sample: peripheral blood. The clonotype originates from a middle-aged man with acute or convalescent COVID-19. The chain employs TRBV19 and TRBJ1-5; TRBD1 aligns across 12 bases. The CDR3 is CATKGGGQGARGNQPQHF. CDR3 nucleotides: TGTGCCACCAAAGGAGGGGGACAGGGGGCCAGGGGCAATCAGCCCCAGCATTTT. The whole variable domain, remainder taken from reference TRBV19 and TRBJ1-5, is DGGITQSPKYLFRKEGQNVTLSCEQNLNHDAMYWYRQDPGQGLRLIYYSQIVNDFQKGDIAEGYSVSREKKESFPLTVTSAQKNPTAFYLCATKGGGQGARGNQPQHFGDGTRLSIL.